One sample yielded the 31 T cell receptor beta chains listed below, sequenced in a study of blood T cell repertoires in COVID-19. Using immunoSEQ multiplex PCR, the repertoire was profiled, and TCRdb retains in-frame clones only, with some absent. The sample has 300,000 or so clones, around 92% seen once. Sequencing input: peripheral blood. The receptors originated from a man aged 18 to 30 who had recovered from COVID-19.

V usage is TRBV5-1 and J usage is TRBJ1-4; possibly TRBD1 for D (5 bases). Trimming took off 5 bases at V and 3 bases at J, with 8 bases between the two ends. Germline V CDR1 and CDR2: SGHRS, YFSETQ. CDR3 length: 13 amino acids. CDR3 in amino acids: CASRSGANEKLFF. The CDR3 DNA sequence: TGCGCCAGCAGGTCGGGGGCTAATGAAAAACTGTTTTTT.

The V gene is TRBV6-5, the J gene TRBJ2-6, with TRBD2 matching 7 bases. The trim removed 7 bases at V and 2 bases at J, leaving 5 bases unmatched. The CDR3 length is 15 residues. Looked up from germline, CDR1 is MNHEY and CDR2 is SVGAGI. The CDR3 sequence: CASKAGDAGANVLTF. The CDR3 DNA reads TGTGCCAGCAAGGCGGGGGACGCTGGGGCCAACGTCCTGACTTTC.

The CDR3 DNA is TGTGCCAGCAGCTTTACAGGGGCCGGGGAGCTGTTTTTT. Translated: CASSFTGAGELFF. The chain recombines TRBV11-3 with TRBJ2-2, with 7 bases identical to TRBD1. CDR1 is SGHNT, CDR2 YENEEA, per germline. The CDR3 spans 13 residues. V lost 3 bases, J lost 6 bases, and 1 base stayed unmatched.

This clone was counted a single time. The gene calls are TRBV4-1 and TRBJ2-7, with TRBD2 matching over 11 bases. Unmatched junction bases numbered 4, after V lost 1 base and J lost 5 bases. Germline V lookup: CDR1 MGHRA, CDR2 YSYEKL. CDR3 length equals 15 residues. CDR3 loop: CASSQGLAGKDEQYF. CDR3 DNA: TGCGCCAGCAGCCAAGGACTAGCGGGAAAGGACGAGCAGTACTTC.

This clone came up once. The genes are TRBV19 and TRBJ1-4; D not certain. V lost 9 bases to trimming and J lost 12 bases, with 20 bases between them. Germline V CDR1 and CDR2: LNHDA, SQIVND (reference sequence). The CDR3 has 13 residues. The CDR3: CASDAGFPMELFF. The DNA for the CDR3 is TGTGCCAGCGATGCCGGGTTTCCGATGGAACTGTTTTTT.

As to this clone: This CDR3 is also generated by other DNA sequences in the sample. The chain combines TRBV2 with TRBJ1-5, with D perhaps matching TRBD1 (6 bases). The CDR3 is made up of 14 amino acids. CDR1 and CDR2 (germline): SNHLY, FYNNEI. Trimming took 2 bases from V and 1 from J, leaving 6 bases between them. The CDR3 is CASSEQGSNQPQHF. CDR3 nucleotide sequence: TGTGCCAGCAGTGAACAGGGGAGCAATCAGCCCCAGCATTTT.

This CDR3 is CASSFRQTEAFF. The CDR3 region has the DNA TGTGCCAGCAGCTTTAGACAAACTGAAGCTTTCTTT. This chain links TRBV5-4 with TRBJ1-1; D gene unclear. CDR1 and CDR2 (germline): SGHNT, YYREEE (reference sequence). This CDR3 spans 12 amino acids. Deletions cut 2 bases from V and 5 bases from J, with 7 bases between.

The V and J genes are TRBV11-2 and TRBJ1-1; D perhaps matches TRBD1 (5 bases). There are 15 residues in the CDR3. Germline V gene lookup returns CDR1 SGHAT and CDR2 FQNNGV. V gave up 3 bases and J gave up 0 bases, with 11 bases separating them. Here the CDR3 reads CASSLSGGMNTEAFF. CDR3 sequence (DNA): TGTGCCAGCAGCTTGTCTGGGGGGATGAACACTGAAGCTTTCTTT.

This chain joins TRBV6-5 and TRBJ1-2; D call uncertain. Trimming removed 10 bases from V and 1 base from J, with 10 bases in between. Germline loops: CDR1 MNHEY, CDR2 SVGAGI. The CDR3 consists of 12 residues. This CDR3 is CATARSNYGYTF. CDR3 coding DNA: TGTGCCACCGCAAGGAGTAACTATGGCTACACCTTC.

The V gene is TRBV15, the J gene TRBJ2-5; D may be TRBD2 (5 bases). V was shortened by 2 bases and J by 4 bases, with 11 bases between the two germline ends. CDR3 length: 14 amino acids. Germline CDR1 reads LNHNV; CDR2 reads YYDKDF (reference sequence). CDR3 region: CATSRPGVLETQYF. In DNA form, the CDR3 reads TGTGCCACCAGCAGACCCGGGGTGTTAGAGACCCAGTACTTC.

The chain joins TRBV4-2 to TRBJ2-7, with 8 bases lining up with TRBD1. With V trimmed by 3 bases and J by 6 bases, 13 bases remained unmatched. This CDR3 is 16 amino acids long. CDR1 LGHNA and CDR2 YNFKEQ come from the germline V gene. DNA of the CDR3: TGTGCCAGCAGCCACAACCCTGGACAGGGTGGCATCGAGCAGTACTTC. Its protein is CASSHNPGQGGIEQYF.

The V call is TRBV7-3, the J call TRBJ2-3, with 10 bases matching TRBD2. CDR1 and CDR2 from the germline V gene are SGHTA and FQGTGA. V lost 1 base to trimming and J lost 0 bases; unmatched junction nucleotides: 7. The CDR3 is 18 residues long. Here the CDR3 DNA reads TGTGCCAGCAGCTTAAGAGCGGGAGGGTTCCAGAGCACAGATACGCAGTATTTT. Protein: CASSLRAGGFQSTDTQYF.

The chain has TRBV5-4 and TRBJ1-1; 7 bases map to TRBD1. The germline V gene encodes CDR1 SGHNT and CDR2 YYREEE (reference sequence). Losses at the gene ends were 5 bases for V and 2 bases for J; bases not matched to a gene: 6. The CDR3 has 14 amino acids. The CDR3 region is CASSRGTVNTEAFF. Written as DNA, the CDR3 is TGTGCCAGCAGTCGAGGGACAGTTAACACTGAAGCTTTCTTT.

This clone was seen a handful of times. J is TRBJ1-6 and V is TRBV4-1; 8 positions match TRBD1. The CDR3 covers 15 residues. V was clipped by 3 bases and J by 11 bases; unmatched bases: 9. Per germline, CDR1 MGHRA and CDR2 YSYEKL. CDR3 bases: TGCGCCAGCAGCCAGGAGAGCAGGGGGCTGACACCCCTCCACTTT. Its protein is CASSQESRGLTPLHF.

The chain is built from TRBV6-2 or TRBV6-3 and TRBJ1-5; 9 bases are a match to TRBD1. V lost 2 bases, J lost 1 base, and 3 bases stayed unmatched. CDR3 length equals 16 residues. Germline loops: CDR1 MNHEY, CDR2 SVGEGT. CDR3 loop: CASSYLDRGSNQPQHF. DNA of the CDR3: TGTGCCAGCAGTTACCTAGACAGGGGGAGCAATCAGCCCCAGCATTTT.

Note on this clone: Other DNA sequences in the sample encode the same CDR3. Here the CDR3 DNA reads TGCGCCAGCAGCCAAGAAGCATCAGGGTTCAATCAGCCCCAGCATTTT. Amino acids: CASSQEASGFNQPQHF. The J gene is TRBJ1-5, the V gene TRBV4-1; maybe TRBD1 (5 bases). The CDR3 consists of 16 residues. Trimming shortened V by 0 bases and J by 3 bases, and 12 bases separated the two germline ends. Germline V gene sequence: CDR1 MGHRA, CDR2 YSYEKL.

The V gene is TRBV6-2 or TRBV6-3, the J gene TRBJ1-1; 7 bases agree with TRBD1. This CDR3 is built from 14 residues. In germline, CDR1 is MNHEY, CDR2 SVGEGT. V gave up 4 bases and J gave up 4 bases; unmatched junction bases: 6. The CDR3 sequence: CASSSLAGGTEAFF. The CDR3 bases are TGTGCCAGCAGTTCCCTGGCAGGGGGCACTGAAGCTTTCTTT.

The gene calls are TRBV6-5 and TRBJ2-4; 10 bases map to TRBD1. This CDR3 has 14 amino acids. V lost 8 bases to trimming and J lost 3 bases; unmatched junction nucleotides: 4. Germline lookup yields CDR1 MNHEY and CDR2 SVGAGI. The CDR3, as DNA: TGTGCCAGCGGAGGACAGGGGGGCAAAAACATTCAGTACTTC. This translates into CASGGQGGKNIQYF.

The V call is TRBV28, the J call TRBJ1-5; 10 nucleotides align to TRBD1. The CDR3 runs 14 residues. V was pared by 3 bases and J by 7 bases, with 3 bases of the junction left unmatched. The germline V gene has CDR1 MDHEN and CDR2 SYDVKM. CDR3 nucleotides: TGTGCCAGCAGTTTGGACAGGGGGGACCAGCCCCAGCATTTT. It specifies CASSLDRGDQPQHF.

CDR3 sequence: CASSLGGQGGETQYF. In nucleotides, the CDR3 is TGTGCCAGCAGCTTAGGTGGACAGGGAGGAGAGACCCAGTACTTC. V and J are TRBV11-2 and TRBJ2-5, with 8 bases matching TRBD1. The J segment lost 4 bases and the V segment lost 1 base, leaving 5 bases of the junction unmatched. The V gene's germline CDR1 is SGHAT and CDR2 FQNNGV. The CDR3 is 15 amino acids.

The chain employs TRBV3-1 (or the pseudogene TRBV3-2) and TRBJ2-1; D uncertain. Trimming removed 3 bases from V and 5 bases from J, with 11 bases in between. The CDR3 is 14 amino acids. CDR1 LGHDT and CDR2 YNNKEL come from the germline V gene (reference sequence). In DNA, the CDR3 is TGTGCCAGCAGCCAGATCAACCAGAACAATGAGCAGTTCTTC. Translating it yields CASSQINQNNEQFF.

This chain links TRBV4-1 with TRBJ1-1, with D possibly being TRBD1 (6 bases). The germline V gene encodes CDR1 MGHRA and CDR2 YSYEKL. The CDR3 runs to 15 residues. Between the trimmed V and J ends, which lost 4 bases and 5 bases, there was a span of 17 bases. Written as DNA, the CDR3 is TGCGCCAGCAGCCCCCTGGGGGGGGCTGGAACTGAAGCTTTCTTT. It specifies CASSPLGGAGTEAFF.

This chain joins TRBV11-2 and TRBJ2-1, with 9 bases aligning to TRBD2. Germline trimming cut 8 bases from V and 6 bases from J; bases unmatched to any gene: 8. Per the germline V gene, CDR1 is SGHAT and CDR2 is FQNNGV. CDR3 length equals 14 residues. This CDR3 reads CASEVGAGGNEQFF. As DNA, the CDR3 is TGTGCCAGCGAGGTCGGAGCGGGGGGCAATGAGCAGTTCTTC.

This clone was observed once. J is TRBJ1-3 and V is TRBV4-1; 9 bases map to TRBD1. Germline lookup yields CDR1 MGHRA and CDR2 YSYEKL. J gave up 7 bases and V 2 bases, and 9 bases lay outside the gene matches. The CDR3 covers 16 residues. The CDR3 nucleotides read TGCGCCAGCAGCCAAACAGGGACAGGGATTCGGAACACCATATATTTT. This encodes CASSQTGTGIRNTIYF.

This chain joins TRBV2 and TRBJ1-2, with D unresolved. The V end lost 7 bases, the J end lost 3 bases, and 21 bases lay between the germline ends. The CDR3 runs to 16 residues. Germline V gene data show CDR1 as SNHLY and CDR2 as FYNNEI. The CDR3 nucleotides read TGTGCCAGCAAAGCCGGCAGGCAAGCACCCGACTATGGCTACACCTTC. Its protein is CASKAGRQAPDYGYTF.

The chain has TRBV6-6 and TRBJ2-3; no definite D call. The CDR3 runs to 15 residues. Germline loops: CDR1 MNHNY, CDR2 SVGAGI (reference sequence). V was clipped by 7 bases and J by 10 bases, with 24 bases between them. CDR3 amino acids: CASTQTPTFISAQYF. In DNA form, the CDR3 reads TGTGCCAGCACCCAAACTCCGACTTTTATTAGTGCGCAGTATTTT.

The chain recombines TRBV18 with TRBJ2-1; 8 nucleotides match TRBD2. The V and J ends lost 1 base and 4 bases, in that order; junction bases with no gene match: 6. The CDR3 consists of 16 residues. CDR1 and CDR2 (germline): KGHSH, LQKENI. The CDR3 coding sequence is TGTGCCAGCTCACCACTCGGAGCGGGGGTTTACAATGAGCAGTTCTTC. Translating it yields CASSPLGAGVYNEQFF.

The chain recombines TRBV19 with TRBJ1-5, with D hard to call. V lost 10 bases and J lost 11, with 15 bases in between. This CDR3 is built from 11 residues. Germline CDR1 and CDR2: LNHDA and SQIVND (reference sequence). The CDR3 loop reads CATSPAPAQHF. In nucleotides, the CDR3 is TGTGCCACCTCTCCCGCCCCGGCCCAGCATTTT.

This clone has a handful of counts. The gene calls are TRBV2 and TRBJ2-7; D possibly corresponds to TRBD2 (5 bases). The ends were cut back, 6 bases at V and 3 bases at J, with 12 bases in the middle. The CDR3 has 13 residues. Germline CDR1 is SNHLY and CDR2 is FYNNEI. Here the CDR3 reads CASRWAEGYEQYF. CDR3 sequence (DNA): TGTGCCAGCAGATGGGCAGAGGGCTACGAGCAGTACTTC.

The sample holds one count of this clone. The CDR3 region is CASSRSGLLNTEAFF. For the CDR3, the DNA is TGTGCCAGCAGCCGGTCGGGACTTTTGAACACTGAAGCTTTCTTT. The chain employs TRBV4-2 and TRBJ1-1, with D maybe TRBD1 (5 bases). In germline, CDR1 is LGHNA, CDR2 YNFKEQ. Trimming stripped 4 bases from V and 0 bases from J, with 12 bases between. CDR3 length: 15 residues.

V usage is TRBV6-2 or TRBV6-3 and J usage is TRBJ2-3, with D tentatively TRBD2 (6 bases). Trimming cost V 2 bases and J 0 bases, with 12 bases left between them. Germline loops: CDR1 MNHEY, CDR2 SVGEGT. The CDR3 has 16 residues. CDR3 in amino acids: CASSYLSGASTDTQYF. The CDR3 bases are TGTGCCAGCAGTTACCTTAGCGGTGCTAGCACAGATACGCAGTATTTT.